This T cell receptor (beta chain) is from a study of technical replicates of blood from a handful of donors. TCRdb keeps only in-frame clones here, not all; method: immunoSEQ multiplex PCR. The sample holds over 55,000 clones, 87% seen once. Trimming pared 1 base from V and 4 bases from J, leaving 12 bases between. The germline V gene encodes CDR1 SGHTA and CDR2 FQGNSA. The CDR3 sequence is 15 residues long. The chain is built from TRBV7-2 and TRBJ2-3; D might be TRBD1 (5 bases). The source is a human donor in good health. Some clones in this sample may be carry-over from other donors' samples. Sequencing used PBMCs. In DNA form, the CDR3 reads TGTGCCAGCAGCTTAGGACAAGGGGTCCCAGATACGCAGTATTTT. Its protein is CASSLGQGVPDTQYF.